The clone carrying this T cell receptor beta chain was counted a few times. Its target is not known. The length of the CDR3 is 14 residues. Trimming shortened V by 2 bases and J by 6 bases, and 13 bases separated the two germline ends. The germline V gene has CDR1 MDHEN and CDR2 SYDVKM. The data were obtained in a study of CD8 T cells in ankylosing spondylitis. Study-level results: The clones that were linked to disease were reported to be significantly enriched in matched synovial fluid samples from ankylosing spondylitis patients. In ankylosing spondylitis blood, a motif of seven or eight highly homologous TCR beta variants appeared characteristic. Some motif variants had been reported before (in reactive arthritis synovial fluid and blood).

5'-RACE, quantitative and with molecular barcodes, yielded the TCR beta libraries. TCRdb re-derived calls from the 5' RACE reads in MiXCR, one entry per CDR3 protein. The sample consists of 250,000 to 400,000 distinct CDR3 sequences, roughly 11% of them appearing once. The rearrangement uses TRBV28 and TRBJ1-2; tentatively, D is TRBD1 (6 bases). Sequenced material: blood, either unsorted or a sorted T cell fraction (not recorded which). This clonotype originated in a female donor with ankylosing spondylitis or in good health (not recorded which). CDR3 coding DNA: TGTGCCAGCAGTTTACTGCAGGGGATAAATGGCTACACCTTC. Its translation is CASSLLQGINGYTF.